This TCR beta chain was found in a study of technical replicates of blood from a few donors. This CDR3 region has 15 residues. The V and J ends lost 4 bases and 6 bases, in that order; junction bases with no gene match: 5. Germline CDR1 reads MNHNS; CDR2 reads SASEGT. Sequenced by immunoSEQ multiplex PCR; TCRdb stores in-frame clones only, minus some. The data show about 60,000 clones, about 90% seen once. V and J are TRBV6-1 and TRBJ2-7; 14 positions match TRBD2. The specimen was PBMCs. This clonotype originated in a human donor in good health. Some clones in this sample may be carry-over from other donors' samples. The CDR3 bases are TGTGCCAGCAGTGTGACTAGCGGGAGGGTGTTCGAGCAGTACTTC. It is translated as CASSVTSGRVFEQYF.